The 9 T cell receptor beta chains listed next were all sequenced from one sample in a study of chemoradiotherapy in HPV16-positive cancers. Sequenced by immunoSEQ multiplex PCR; TCRdb stores in-frame clones only, minus some. The table has approximately 9,000 clones, roughly 70% seen once. Sequenced here: tumor tissue, sampled from a patient who underwent chemoradiotherapy. The receptors stem from a human donor with HPV-associated anogenital cancer.

The chain links TRBV28 to TRBJ2-7, with 7 bases fitting TRBD1. The V gene's germline CDR1 is MDHEN and CDR2 SYDVKM. With 3 bases clipped from V and 6 bases from J, the junction kept 5 bases outside the gene matches. The CDR3 sequence is 13 residues long. The CDR3 here is CASSFGQEPEQYF. The CDR3 bases are TGTGCCAGCAGTTTCGGACAGGAGCCCGAGCAGTACTTC.

This clone has a single count. The chain links TRBV5-1 to TRBJ2-1, with 13 bases identical to TRBD2. Germline-derived CDR1 and CDR2 are SGHRS and YFSETQ. V lost 3 bases and J lost 9; bases outside the gene matches: 6. This CDR3 has 15 amino acids. The DNA of the CDR3 is TGCGCCAGCAGCTCGGTGACTAGCGGGAGGTCTGAGCAGTTCTTC. Translating it yields CASSSVTSGRSEQFF.

In this sample, this clone turned up a few times. The genes are TRBV11-3 and TRBJ1-2; D uncertain. V lost 1 base to trimming and J lost 4 bases, with 10 bases between them. This CDR3 comprises 14 residues. Germline-derived CDR1 and CDR2 are SGHNT and YENEEA. The CDR3, as DNA: TGTGCCAGCAGCTTAGCTGGCGAAGGCTATGGCTACACCTTC. This sequence encodes CASSLAGEGYGYTF.

CDR3 residues: CASTPQQAHNEQFF. The CDR3 nucleotides are TGTGCCAGCACCCCGCAGCAGGCGCACAATGAGCAGTTCTTC. The V and J genes are TRBV6-1 and TRBJ2-1, with no clear D. Trimming pared 7 bases from V and 5 bases from J, leaving 15 bases between. The CDR3 loop spans 14 amino acids. CDR1 and CDR2 from the germline V gene are MNHNS and SASEGT.

The chain carries TRBV5-1 and TRBJ2-7; D possibly corresponds to TRBD1 (6 bases). Germline-derived CDR1 and CDR2 are SGHRS and YFSETQ. This CDR3 has 15 residues. Trimming took 4 bases from V and 6 from J, leaving 20 bases between them. The CDR3 protein is CASSQTGQIGSEQYF. In DNA form, the CDR3 reads TGCGCCAGCAGCCAGACGGGACAAATCGGGTCCGAGCAGTACTTC.

The gene calls are TRBV11-2 and TRBJ2-7; no definite D call. The CDR3 has 15 amino acids. From germline, CDR1 is SGHAT and CDR2 FQNNGV. The V and J ends lost 1 base and 6 bases respectively, with 16 bases between them. The CDR3: CASSLGGYQRGEQYF. The CDR3 nucleotides read TGTGCCAGCAGCTTAGGTGGCTACCAGCGAGGCGAGCAGTACTTC.

The chain employs TRBV30 and TRBJ1-4; D gene unclear. CDR1 is GTSNPN and CDR2 is SVGIG in the germline V gene (reference sequence). Trimming took off 2 bases at V and 7 bases at J, with 11 bases between the two ends. This CDR3 contains 13 residues. The CDR3 is CAWSMRTREKLFF. Here the CDR3 DNA reads TGTGCCTGGAGTATGCGGACTCGTGAAAAACTGTTTTTT.

The chain recombines TRBV29-1 with TRBJ2-7; 9 bases are a match to TRBD2. This CDR3 contains 16 residues. V lost 4 bases and J lost 5; bases outside the gene matches: 15. Germline loops: CDR1 SQVTM, CDR2 ANQGSEA. The DNA for the CDR3 is TGCAGCGTTGCCGGGACTAGCCGGCTTAGGCTCGACGAGCAGTACTTC. As protein: CSVAGTSRLRLDEQYF.

This chain uses TRBV27 with TRBJ1-5, with D unclear. V dropped 6 bases and J dropped 3 bases, with 12 bases sitting between them. The length of the CDR3 is 14 residues. CDR1 and CDR2 from the germline V gene are MNHEY and SMNVEV (reference sequence). CDR3 coding DNA: TGTGCCAGCAGCCCCCAGTTCCTCAATCAGCCCCAGCATTTT. This codes for CASSPQFLNQPQHF.